The rows below give T cell receptor beta chains drawn from one sample of a study of blood T cell repertoires in COVID-19. Sequencing used immunoSEQ multiplex PCR; TCRdb keeps in-frame clones, though not all of them. Found here are around 200,000 clones, 80% to 90% of them singletons; the top ten hold 4.4%. Sequencing used peripheral blood. The receptors here all came from a man aged 45-65 years with acute or convalescent COVID-19. Both conserved end residues are part of each CDR3. The D gene is left open where the match is weak. Only some rows state a clone size, as once, few, many or a class for expanded clones.

clone size: -
CDR3 length: 16
J gene: TRBJ2-2
V gene: TRBV7-8
D gene: TRBD1
CDR3 protein: CASSATGTGVTGELFF
CDR3 DNA: TGTGCCAGCAGCGCCACCGGGACAGGGGTAACCGGGGAGCTGTTTTTT

clone size: -
CDR3 length: 14
J gene: TRBJ1-5
V gene: TRBV6-5
D gene: -
CDR3 protein: CASSPRDRNQPQHF
CDR3 DNA: TGTGCCAGCAGTCCTCGGGATCGCAATCAGCCCCAGCATTTT

clone size: -
CDR3 length: 12
J gene: TRBJ1-6
V gene: TRBV2
D gene: TRBD1
CDR3 protein: CAISDRVSPLHF
CDR3 DNA: TGTGCCATTTCCGACAGGGTTTCACCCCTCCACTTT

clone size: -
CDR3 length: 17
J gene: TRBJ2-1
V gene: TRBV27
D gene: TRBD1
CDR3 protein: CASSSYFGTGVDNEQFF
CDR3 DNA: TGTGCCAGCAGTTCATACTTTGGGACAGGGGTCGACAATGAGCAGTTCTTC

clone size: -
CDR3 length: 15
J gene: TRBJ2-3
V gene: TRBV3-1/TRBV3-2
D gene: -
CDR3 protein: CASSPGQLDTDTQYF
CDR3 DNA: TGTGCCAGCAGCCCAGGGCAGCTCGACACAGATACGCAGTATTTT

clone size: -
CDR3 length: 13
J gene: TRBJ2-5
V gene: TRBV11-3
D gene: -
CDR3 protein: CASSLRDTQTQYF
CDR3 DNA: TGTGCCAGCAGTCTCCGGGACACTCAGACCCAGTACTTC

clone size: -
CDR3 length: 18
J gene: TRBJ1-2
V gene: TRBV19
D gene: TRBD1
CDR3 protein: CASSIPGGQGSRGYGYTF
CDR3 DNA: TGTGCCAGTAGTATCCCCGGCGGACAGGGATCAAGGGGGTATGGCTACACCTTC

clone size: -
CDR3 length: 13
J gene: TRBJ1-2
V gene: TRBV5-4
D gene: TRBD1
CDR3 protein: CASSLDRGYGYTF
CDR3 DNA: TGTGCCAGCAGCTTGGACAGGGGGTATGGCTACACCTTC

clone size: -
CDR3 length: 15
J gene: TRBJ1-2
V gene: TRBV13
D gene: TRBD1
CDR3 protein: CASSRGQGLLYGYTF
CDR3 DNA: TGTGCCAGCAGCCGTGGACAGGGCCTTCTCTATGGCTACACCTTC

clone size: -
CDR3 length: 15
J gene: TRBJ2-7
V gene: TRBV2
D gene: TRBD2
CDR3 protein: CASRFGSVGGSEQYF
CDR3 DNA: TGTGCCAGCAGGTTCGGGTCTGTGGGGGGGAGCGAGCAGTACTTC

clone size: -
CDR3 length: 15
J gene: TRBJ1-3
V gene: TRBV10-3
D gene: TRBD1
CDR3 protein: CAIGQEFSSGNTIYF
CDR3 DNA: TGTGCCATCGGACAGGAATTCTCCTCTGGAAACACCATATATTTT

clone size: -
CDR3 length: 16
J gene: TRBJ2-7
V gene: TRBV5-4
D gene: -
CDR3 protein: CASSSRASQGSYEQYF
CDR3 DNA: TGTGCCAGCAGCTCCAGGGCTTCCCAGGGGTCCTACGAGCAGTACTTC

clone size: -
CDR3 length: 14
J gene: TRBJ1-2
V gene: TRBV13
D gene: -
CDR3 protein: CASSHGGNGYGYTF
CDR3 DNA: TGTGCCAGCAGTCACGGGGGGAACGGCTATGGCTACACCTTC

clone size: -
CDR3 length: 14
J gene: TRBJ1-1
V gene: TRBV7-2
D gene: -
CDR3 protein: CASSPSGWNTEAFF
CDR3 DNA: TGTGCCAGCAGCCCCTCCGGGTGGAACACTGAAGCTTTCTTT

clone size: -
CDR3 length: 12
J gene: TRBJ1-2
V gene: TRBV30
D gene: TRBD1
CDR3 protein: CARGQGQGGYTF
CDR3 DNA: TGTGCCAGGGGACAGGGGCAAGGTGGCTACACCTTC

clone size: -
CDR3 length: 13
J gene: TRBJ1-6
V gene: TRBV10-1
D gene: -
CDR3 protein: CASRGQDYSPLHF
CDR3 DNA: TGCGCCAGCAGGGGCCAGGACTATTCACCCCTCCACTTT

clone size: once
CDR3 length: 15
J gene: TRBJ1-1
V gene: TRBV18
D gene: -
CDR3 protein: CASSPPKGSGTEAFF
CDR3 DNA: TGTGCCAGCTCACCACCGAAGGGGTCGGGCACTGAAGCTTTCTTT

clone size: -
CDR3 length: 16
J gene: TRBJ1-2
V gene: TRBV11-2
D gene: TRBD1
CDR3 protein: CASSLDRWGQGDGYTF
CDR3 DNA: TGTGCCAGCAGCTTAGATCGATGGGGACAGGGAGATGGCTACACCTTC

clone size: -
CDR3 length: 14
J gene: TRBJ1-5
V gene: TRBV6-5
D gene: -
CDR3 protein: CASSYVGANQPQHF
CDR3 DNA: TGTGCCAGCAGTTACGTGGGGGCGAATCAGCCCCAGCATTTT

clone size: -
CDR3 length: 12
J gene: TRBJ1-1
V gene: TRBV7-8
D gene: TRBD1
CDR3 protein: CASSWDRTEAFF
CDR3 DNA: TGTGCCAGCAGCTGGGACAGGACAGAAGCTTTCTTT

clone size: -
CDR3 length: 15
J gene: TRBJ1-6
V gene: TRBV5-1
D gene: -
CDR3 protein: CASSLVWQGFSPLHF
CDR3 DNA: TGCGCCAGCAGCTTGGTGTGGCAGGGGTTTTCACCCCTCCACTTT

clone size: -
CDR3 length: 15
J gene: TRBJ1-3
V gene: TRBV27
D gene: -
CDR3 protein: CASRSAGGTGNTIYF
CDR3 DNA: TGTGCCAGCAGGTCGGCCGGGGGTACTGGAAACACCATATATTTT

clone size: -
CDR3 length: 15
J gene: TRBJ1-2
V gene: TRBV27
D gene: TRBD1
CDR3 protein: CASSLFHRETGGYTF
CDR3 DNA: TGTGCCAGCAGTCTCTTTCACAGGGAGACAGGGGGCTACACCTTC

clone size: once
CDR3 length: 16
J gene: TRBJ1-5
V gene: TRBV4-1
D gene: -
CDR3 protein: CASRAGNGQRNQPQHF
CDR3 DNA: TGCGCCAGCCGAGCAGGGAACGGACAGCGCAATCAGCCCCAGCATTTT

clone size: -
CDR3 length: 16
J gene: TRBJ1-1
V gene: TRBV7-9
D gene: TRBD1
CDR3 protein: CASSSPGTGLNTEAFF
CDR3 DNA: TGTGCCAGCAGCTCTCCCGGGACAGGGCTGAACACTGAAGCTTTCTTT

clone size: -
CDR3 length: 14
J gene: TRBJ1-1
V gene: TRBV5-1
D gene: -
CDR3 protein: CASSLVRGGTEAFF
CDR3 DNA: TGCGCCAGCAGCTTGGTGCGGGGTGGCACTGAAGCTTTCTTT

clone size: -
CDR3 length: 14
J gene: TRBJ1-4
V gene: TRBV6-5
D gene: TRBD1
CDR3 protein: CASSTGTANEKLFF
CDR3 DNA: TGTGCCAGCAGTACCGGGACAGCGAATGAAAAACTGTTTTTT

clone size: -
CDR3 length: 13
J gene: TRBJ1-2
V gene: TRBV6-5
D gene: TRBD1
CDR3 protein: CASSPDRRNGYTF
CDR3 DNA: TGTGCCAGCAGCCCGGACAGGAGAAATGGCTACACCTTC

clone size: -
CDR3 length: 16
J gene: TRBJ1-5
V gene: TRBV6-6
D gene: -
CDR3 protein: CASSYSKARDNQPQHF
CDR3 DNA: TGTGCCAGCAGTTACTCGAAGGCCAGGGACAATCAGCCCCAGCATTTT

clone size: -
CDR3 length: 14
J gene: TRBJ2-7
V gene: TRBV9
D gene: TRBD2
CDR3 protein: CASSPAGGRDEQYF
CDR3 DNA: TGTGCCAGCAGCCCAGCGGGGGGTCGCGACGAGCAGTACTTC

clone size: -
CDR3 length: 16
J gene: TRBJ2-5
V gene: TRBV6-1
D gene: TRBD2
CDR3 protein: CASSVLLAGGPETQYF
CDR3 DNA: TGTGCCAGCAGTGTCCTACTAGCGGGGGGGCCGGAGACCCAGTACTTC

clone size: -
CDR3 length: 19
J gene: TRBJ2-7
V gene: TRBV11-3
D gene: TRBD1
CDR3 protein: CASSFRGRTGARRDHEQYF
CDR3 DNA: TGTGCCAGCAGCTTTAGGGGCCGGACAGGGGCCCGCAGAGACCACGAGCAGTACTTC

clone size: -
CDR3 length: 14
J gene: TRBJ1-6
V gene: TRBV6-1
D gene: TRBD1
CDR3 protein: CASSERDRGLTLHF
CDR3 DNA: TGTGCCAGCAGTGAACGGGACAGGGGGCTAACCCTCCACTTT

clone size: -
CDR3 length: 14
J gene: TRBJ1-1
V gene: TRBV11-2
D gene: TRBD1
CDR3 protein: CASSDRVRNTEAFF
CDR3 DNA: TGTGCCAGCAGCGACAGGGTTCGGAACACTGAAGCTTTCTTT

clone size: -
CDR3 length: 14
J gene: TRBJ2-5
V gene: TRBV2
D gene: -
CDR3 protein: CASSGQENQETQYF
CDR3 DNA: TGTGCCAGCAGTGGACAGGAGAACCAAGAGACCCAGTACTTC

clone size: -
CDR3 length: 14
J gene: TRBJ2-1
V gene: TRBV19
D gene: TRBD2
CDR3 protein: CASSPERGASHQFF
CDR3 DNA: TGTGCCAGTAGTCCAGAGCGGGGGGCCTCTCATCAGTTCTTC

clone size: -
CDR3 length: 12
J gene: TRBJ2-7
V gene: TRBV2
D gene: -
CDR3 protein: CASSVQGYEQYF
CDR3 DNA: TGTGCCAGCAGCGTACAGGGATACGAGCAGTACTTC

clone size: -
CDR3 length: 15
J gene: TRBJ1-1
V gene: TRBV7-9
D gene: TRBD1
CDR3 protein: CASSLGIQGGAEAFF
CDR3 DNA: TGTGCCAGCAGCTTGGGAATACAGGGGGGAGCTGAAGCTTTCTTT

clone size: -
CDR3 length: 15
J gene: TRBJ1-3
V gene: TRBV3-1/TRBV3-2
D gene: -
CDR3 protein: CASSRPMSSGNTIYF
CDR3 DNA: TGTGCCAGCAGCCGCCCGATGAGCTCTGGAAACACCATATATTTT

clone size: -
CDR3 length: 16
J gene: TRBJ1-2
V gene: TRBV6-5
D gene: -
CDR3 protein: CASSYSDRTVNYGYTF
CDR3 DNA: TGTGCCAGCAGTTATTCAGACAGGACAGTTAACTATGGCTACACCTTC

clone size: -
CDR3 length: 16
J gene: TRBJ1-4
V gene: TRBV5-1
D gene: -
CDR3 protein: CASSLDSLATNEKLFF
CDR3 DNA: TGCGCCAGCAGCTTGGACAGCCTTGCAACTAATGAAAAACTGTTTTTT

clone size: few
CDR3 length: 14
J gene: TRBJ1-5
V gene: TRBV6-5
D gene: -
CDR3 protein: CASSIVSPDQPQHF
CDR3 DNA: TGTGCCAGCAGTATAGTGTCTCCGGATCAGCCCCAGCATTTT

clone size: -
CDR3 length: 15
J gene: TRBJ1-2
V gene: TRBV7-9
D gene: -
CDR3 protein: CASSLLLPGSFGYTF
CDR3 DNA: TGTGCCAGCAGCTTACTTCTTCCAGGGTCTTTTGGCTACACCTTC

clone size: -
CDR3 length: 15
J gene: TRBJ1-2
V gene: TRBV6-1
D gene: -
CDR3 protein: CASSETQGSWYGYTF
CDR3 DNA: TGTGCCAGCAGTGAAACCCAGGGAAGTTGGTATGGCTACACCTTC

clone size: many
CDR3 length: 16
J gene: TRBJ2-7
V gene: TRBV4-1
D gene: -
CDR3 protein: CASSHQPGGLTYEQYF
CDR3 DNA: TGCGCCAGCAGCCACCAACCAGGGGGGCTTACCTACGAGCAGTACTTC

clone size: -
CDR3 length: 13
J gene: TRBJ2-1
V gene: TRBV19
D gene: TRBD1
CDR3 protein: CASSRTGFEEQFF
CDR3 DNA: TGTGCCAGTAGCCGGACAGGATTTGAGGAGCAGTTCTTC